The sequence of this TCR beta chain was determined in a study of identical twins. Regarding the study as a whole: For out-of-frame beta sequences, excess twin sharing was weaker. It was cross-sectional statistical analysis, not following the same donors, that the conclusions relied on.

This clonotype has at least ten counts. The antigen remains unidentified. TCRdb redid the calling of the 5' RACE reads with MiXCR, one entry per CDR3 protein. The sample carries some 240,000 distinct CDR3 sequences, approximately 8.6% recorded once. Germline values: CDR1 SQVTM, CDR2 ANQGSEA. CDR3 length equals 15 residues. The junction had 8 bases not matched to a gene; V was cut back by 1 base and J by 9 bases. These same data were also listed under a study on yellow fever vaccine responses in identical twins.

This clonotype was sampled from a woman aged 18-29 years in good health. Specimen: CD8+ T cells sorted from blood. The J gene is TRBJ2-1, the V gene TRBV29-1, with TRBD2 matching over 11 bases. The CDR3 protein is CSVEGTSGRIGEQFF. The CDR3 DNA reads TGCAGCGTTGAAGGCACTAGCGGGAGAATAGGTGAGCAGTTCTTC.